This passage covers 28 T cell receptor beta chains from one sample sequenced in a study of blood T cell repertoires in COVID-19. Using immunoSEQ multiplex PCR, the repertoire was profiled, and TCRdb retains in-frame clones only, with some absent. The sample gives about 68,000 clones, about 88% of which show up once; over 6% is in the top ten. Sequences were obtained from peripheral blood. These receptors originate from a man at least 80 years old with COVID-19, enrolled during active disease.

This chain connects TRBV6-6 to TRBJ1-5, with D possibly being TRBD1 (5 bases). The CDR3 length is 16 residues. Germline loops: CDR1 MNHNY, CDR2 SVGAGI (reference sequence). Deletions cut 7 bases from V and 4 bases from J, with 20 bases between. The CDR3 DNA follows: TGTGCCAGCATTAAGGACACCGAACAAAGAAATCAGCCCCAGCATTTT. Its translation is CASIKDTEQRNQPQHF.

The rearrangement uses TRBV9 and TRBJ2-1, with 12 bases identical to TRBD2. V dropped 0 bases and J dropped 0; count of bases not matched to a gene: 4. CDR1 and CDR2 from the germline V gene are SGDLS and YYNGEE. The CDR3 loop spans 18 amino acids. CDR3 region: CASSVGLAGGSSYNEQFF. CDR3 sequence (DNA): TGTGCCAGCAGCGTAGGCCTAGCGGGGGGGAGCTCCTACAATGAGCAGTTCTTC.

Written as DNA, the CDR3 is TGTGCCAGTAGTATGCGGGGACAGCCCCAGCATTTT. Translating it yields CASSMRGQPQHF. The rearrangement uses TRBV19 and TRBJ1-5; D gene unclear. Trimming left V 3 bases short and J 7 bases short, with 7 bases between. The CDR3 is made up of 12 amino acids. Per the germline V gene, CDR1 is LNHDA and CDR2 is SQIVND (reference sequence).

This sequence joins TRBV6-5 and TRBJ1-3, with 7 nucleotides matching TRBD1. The length of the CDR3 is 13 residues. The V gene's germline CDR1 is MNHEY and CDR2 SVGAGI. The ends lost 6 bases at V and 4 bases at J; junction bases unmatched: 3. DNA of the CDR3: TGTGCCAGCAGGAGGGGACAGGGAAACACCATATATTTT. As protein: CASRRGQGNTIYF.

This sequence joins TRBV2 and TRBJ2-2; D is ambiguous. Per the germline V gene, CDR1 is SNHLY and CDR2 is FYNNEI. The V and J ends lost 4 bases and 8 bases respectively, with 8 bases between them. The CDR3 consists of 12 residues. The CDR3, as DNA: TGTGCCAGCAGTGGTTCGACAGGGGAGCTGTTTTTT. This sequence encodes CASSGSTGELFF.

CDR3 DNA sequence: TGTGCCAGCGGCGGGCCGGGGACCGGGGAGCTGTTTTTT. It codes for CASGGPGTGELFF. This rearrangement joins TRBV6-5 to TRBJ2-2; D might be TRBD2 (5 bases). The CDR3 is 13 amino acids. Germline-derived CDR1 and CDR2 are MNHEY and SVGAGI. V was pared by 8 bases and J by 5 bases, with 12 bases between.

The V and J genes are TRBV2 and TRBJ2-5; D possibly corresponds to TRBD2 (6 bases). Trimming cost V 5 bases and J 2 bases, with 12 bases left between them. The germline gives CDR1 SNHLY, CDR2 FYNNEI. The CDR3 has 14 amino acids. DNA for the CDR3: TGTGCCAGCAGTTCGGGACTGCTACAAGAGACCCAGTACTTC. Translating gives CASSSGLLQETQYF.

The gene calls are TRBV3-1 (or the pseudogene TRBV3-2) and TRBJ2-5; D is undetermined. This CDR3 has 12 amino acids. Germline CDR1 and CDR2: LGHDT and YNNKEL (reference sequence). Trimming pared 0 bases from V and 7 bases from J, leaving 6 bases between. The CDR3 DNA is TGTGCCAGCAGCCAAGATCGAGGGACCCAGTACTTC. It codes for CASSQDRGTQYF.

Only one count was recorded for this clone. The chain has TRBV3-1 (or the pseudogene TRBV3-2) and TRBJ1-2; D is ambiguous. Germline CDR1 and CDR2: LGHDT and YNNKEL (reference sequence). Trimming cost V 4 bases and J 6 bases, with 15 bases left between them. This CDR3 spans 14 amino acids. This CDR3 is CASSRRGALDGYTF. Written as DNA, the CDR3 is TGTGCCAGCAGCCGTCGGGGTGCTCTTGATGGCTACACCTTC.

In its sample, this clone was seen a few times. V is TRBV28 and J is TRBJ1-4; possibly TRBD1 for D (6 bases). Deletions cut 6 bases from V and 1 base from J, with 9 bases between. The CDR3 is 14 amino acids. Germline-derived CDR1 and CDR2 are MDHEN and SYDVKM. For the CDR3, the DNA is TGTGCCAGCAGGAACAGGGTAACTAATGAAAAACTGTTTTTT. This sequence encodes CASRNRVTNEKLFF.

To note about this clone: One end of the junction is discordant with germline, which a read error may explain. This chain links TRBV12-3 or TRBV12-4 with TRBJ2-7, with TRBD1 matching 8 bases. The CDR3 sequence is 11 residues long. In DNA form, the CDR3 reads TGTGCCAGCAGTCCTGGGGACAGGAGTATCTTC. Residues: CASSPGDRSIF.

The rearrangement joins TRBV18 to TRBJ1-6; maybe TRBD1 (6 bases). The CDR3 consists of 15 residues. Trimming shortened V by 3 bases and J by 4 bases, and 10 bases separated the two germline ends. Germline V gene sequence: CDR1 KGHSH, CDR2 LQKENI. CDR3: CASSPGTFYNSPLHF. The CDR3 DNA is TGTGCCAGCTCACCCGGGACATTTTATAATTCACCCCTCCACTTT. Full variable domain (missing parts from reference TRBV18 and TRBJ1-6): NAGVMQNPRHLVRRRGQEARLRCSPMKGHSHVYWYRQLPEEGLKFMVYLQKENIIDESGMPKERFSAEFPKEGPSILRIQQVVRGDSAAYFCASSPGTFYNSPLHFGNGTRLTVT.

V gene TRBV9 combines with J gene TRBJ2-3; D may be TRBD1 (6 bases). The CDR3 has 13 amino acids. The germline V gene encodes CDR1 SGDLS and CDR2 YYNGEE. The V end lost 3 bases, the J end lost 6 bases, and 11 bases lay between the germline ends. CDR3 loop: CASSEQGGDTQYF. CDR3 DNA: TGTGCCAGCAGCGAACAGGGCGGGGATACGCAGTATTTT.

This clone was counted once. The V gene is TRBV21-1, the J gene TRBJ1-1; the listed D gene, TRBD1, was not tested against the DNA. TRBV21-1 is shown as a pseudogene. This CDR3 comprises 13 residues. The CDR3 sequence is CASITTGTAEAFF. The CDR3 DNA sequence: TGTGCCAGCATCACAACAGGGACGGCTGAAGCTTTCTTT.

The V gene is TRBV5-4, the J gene TRBJ1-1; D might be TRBD1 (5 bases). Per germline, CDR1 SGHNT and CDR2 YYREEE (reference sequence). This CDR3 spans 14 amino acids. Trimming removed 4 bases from V and 5 bases from J, with 15 bases in between. The chain's CDR3 is CASSRDSGRTEAFF. DNA of the CDR3: TGTGCCAGCAGCCGGGACTCCGGTAGGACTGAAGCTTTCTTT.

The genes are TRBV5-1 and TRBJ1-1; 8 bases agree with TRBD1. Looked up from germline, CDR1 is SGHRS and CDR2 is YFSETQ. The CDR3 has 15 amino acids. V was clipped by 4 bases and J by 10 bases; unmatched bases: 15. The CDR3 is CASSPSGQAALGAFF. CDR3 nucleotide sequence: TGCGCCAGCAGCCCCTCGGGACAGGCCGCCCTAGGAGCTTTCTTT. The full variable domain, in which reference TRBV5-1 and TRBJ1-1 provide the parts outside the CDR3, is KAGVTQTPRYLIKTRGQQVTLSCSPISGHRSVSWYQQTPGQGLQFLFEYFSETQRNKGNFPGRFSGRQFSNSRSEMNVSTLELGDSALYLCASSPSGQAALGAFFGQGTRLTVV.

J is TRBJ1-6 and V is TRBV7-2; TRBD1 matches at 10 bases. This CDR3 comprises 14 residues. Germline lookup yields CDR1 SGHTA and CDR2 FQGNSA. With 5 bases clipped from V and 8 bases from J, the junction kept 3 bases outside the gene matches. The CDR3 nucleotides read TGTGCCAGCAGCGTGGGACAGGGGTATTCACCCCTCCACTTT. Translated: CASSVGQGYSPLHF.

This clone was observed once. The chain employs TRBV6-5 and TRBJ2-2; perhaps TRBD1 as D (6 bases). The germline gives CDR1 MNHEY, CDR2 SVGAGI. The CDR3 is made up of 12 amino acids. V shed 10 bases and J shed 7 bases, with 13 bases lying between them. CDR3 residues: CATSPRGGELFF. The CDR3 bases are TGTGCCACCTCCCCCAGGGGCGGGGAGCTGTTTTTT.

The sample holds one count of this clone. The chain joins TRBV5-6 to TRBJ1-4; possibly TRBD1 for D (5 bases). V lost 4 bases and J 7 bases, leaving 17 bases between the germline ends. The V gene's germline CDR1 is SGHDT and CDR2 YYEEEE. The length of the CDR3 is 15 residues. In DNA form, the CDR3 reads TGTGCCAGCAGCCCGGGGGGACCTCGGGGTGAAAAACTGTTTTTT. Its translation is CASSPGGPRGEKLFF.

The rearrangement joins TRBV13 to TRBJ1-2, with 11 bases aligning to TRBD1. V gave up 5 bases and J gave up 3 bases; unmatched junction bases: 5. Per the germline V gene, CDR1 is PRHDT and CDR2 is FYEKMQ (reference sequence). The CDR3 is 15 amino acids. CDR3 sequence: CASSARDRGDYGYTF. Written as DNA, the CDR3 is TGTGCCAGCAGCGCACGGGACAGGGGGGACTATGGCTACACCTTC.

This chain joins TRBV6-5 and TRBJ1-2; 8 bases agree with TRBD1. The CDR3 spans 13 residues. The V and J ends lost 6 bases and 5 bases, in that order; junction bases with no gene match: 5. Germline lookup yields CDR1 MNHEY and CDR2 SVGAGI. Written as DNA, the CDR3 is TGTGCCAGCAGAAGGGACAGGCGTTATGGCTACACCTTC. This encodes CASRRDRRYGYTF.

This clone was picked up a small number of times. The V and J genes are TRBV6-4 and TRBJ2-2; D is undetermined. From germline, CDR1 is MRHNA and CDR2 SNTAGT. This CDR3 spans 13 amino acids. With 4 bases removed from V and 5 bases from J, the gap between germline ends came to 8 bases. The CDR3 here is CASSVSRTGELFF. CDR3 nucleotide sequence: TGTGCCAGCAGTGTGTCTAGGACCGGGGAGCTGTTTTTT.

The chain couples TRBV14 to TRBJ1-6; 9 bases match TRBD1. Germline V gene data show CDR1 as SGHDN and CDR2 as FVKESK. The V and J ends lost 6 bases and 6 bases, in that order; junction bases with no gene match: 6. The CDR3 totals 15 residues. Here the CDR3 reads CASRLGQGPNSPLHF. Here the CDR3 DNA reads TGTGCCAGCAGGTTAGGACAGGGGCCTAATTCACCCCTCCACTTT.

The rearrangement uses TRBV7-2 and TRBJ2-3; possible D gene TRBD1, 5 bases. Germline assignment: CDR1 SGHTA and CDR2 FQGNSA. The CDR3 extends over 15 amino acids. The V end lost 1 base, the J end lost 2 bases, and 10 bases lay between the germline ends. The CDR3 region has the DNA TGTGCCAGCAGCTTAGAGGGGTCTAACACAGATACGCAGTATTTT. Protein: CASSLEGSNTDTQYF. The full variable domain, rest sourced from reference TRBV7-2 and TRBJ2-3, is GAGVSQSPSNKVTEKGKDVELRCDPISGHTALYWYRQSLGQGLEFLIYFQGNSAPDKSGLPSDRFSAERTGGSVSTLTIQRTQQEDSAVYLCASSLEGSNTDTQYFGPGTRLTVL.

V is TRBV7-2 and J is TRBJ1-1; 9 positions agree with TRBD1. The germline gives CDR1 SGHTA, CDR2 FQGNSA. V lost 5 bases, J lost 6 bases, and 10 bases stayed unmatched. This CDR3 has 15 amino acids. The CDR3 here is CASSPRTGEGAEAFF. The CDR3 DNA follows: TGTGCCAGCAGCCCAAGGACAGGGGAGGGGGCTGAAGCTTTCTTT. Drawing the rest from reference TRBV7-2 and TRBJ1-1, the complete variable domain is GAGVSQSPSNKVTEKGKDVELRCDPISGHTALYWYRQSLGQGLEFLIYFQGNSAPDKSGLPSDRFSAERTGGSVSTLTIQRTQQEDSAVYLCASSPRTGEGAEAFFGQGTRLTVV.

The J gene is TRBJ1-4, the V gene TRBV4-3; D gene unclear. Trimming cost V 3 bases and J 5 bases, with 7 bases left between them. The CDR3 runs 13 residues. Germline CDR1 is LGHNA and CDR2 is YSLEER. The CDR3 DNA sequence: TGCGCCAGCAGCCAGGCGGGGAATGAAAAACTGTTTTTT. It codes for CASSQAGNEKLFF.

V usage is TRBV11-3 and J usage is TRBJ1-6; unclear D gene. V was cut by 3 bases and J by 6 bases, with 6 bases left in between. Germline V gives CDR1 SGHNT, CDR2 YENEEA. This CDR3 spans 13 amino acids. DNA of the CDR3: TGTGCCAGCAGCTTTCTTTCTAATTCACCCCTCCACTTT. Encoded protein: CASSFLSNSPLHF.

V usage is TRBV28 and J usage is TRBJ1-1; the D gene is possibly TRBD1 (5 bases). V was pared by 4 bases and J by 5 bases, with 17 bases between. CDR3 length: 15 residues. Germline V gene lookup returns CDR1 MDHEN and CDR2 SYDVKM. This chain's CDR3 is CASSSGSGWGTEAFF. The CDR3 coding sequence is TGTGCCAGCAGTTCAGGATCAGGGTGGGGAACTGAAGCTTTCTTT.